The rows below give T cell receptor beta chains drawn from one sample of a study of tumor-infiltrating lymphocytes in localized non-small cell lung cancer. Profiling relied on immunoSEQ multiplex PCR, and the TCRdb table lists in-frame clones only, not all of them. The sample records about 9,500 clones, more than 70% being singletons. Sample: lung tumor tissue. The receptors derive from a human donor with non-small cell lung cancer. CDR3s leave out the opening cysteine and the closing phenylalanine or tryptophan.

len	j_gene	v_gene	CDR3aa
13	TRBJ2-7	TRBV6-6	ASSRRGESSYEQY
10	TRBJ2-1	TRBV7-9	ASSRTNNEQF
11	TRBJ1-4	TRBV9	ASSAAVDEKLF
13	TRBJ2-3	TRBV7-2	ASSLEGRGTDTQY
13	TRBJ2-4	TRBV7-2	ASSLASGEGNIQY
14	TRBJ2-3	TRBV7-9	ASSLRQGEPTDTQY
12	TRBJ1-1	TRBV5-1	ASSLAGQNTEAF
11	TRBJ1-1	TRBV7-6	ASSPNRQAEAF
11	TRBJ2-7	TRBV18	ASSPAASYEQY
10	TRBJ2-7	TRBV7-2	ASSLLNHEQY
11	TRBJ2-7	TRBV11-2	ATTTGRSYEQY
14	TRBJ2-7	TRBV5-1	ASSLWPGERSYEQY
11	TRBJ2-7	TRBV16	ASSQPGSGEQY
8	TRBJ2-5	TRBV28	ASKGGAQY
13	TRBJ1-2	TRBV28	ASSLNWRGNYGYT
13	TRBJ2-7	TRBV7-9	ASSFSGGTSYEQY
11	TRBJ2-1	TRBV15	ATRDGGYNEQF
14	TRBJ2-4	TRBV30	AWSFRTSGGAGIQY
10	TRBJ2-5	TRBV6-5	ASPAAGETQY
12	TRBJ1-1	TRBV6-5	ASSYEGWNTEAF
13	TRBJ1-1	TRBV14	ASSQDITENTEAF
13	TRBJ2-3	TRBV9	ASSVRGYSTDTQY
11	TRBJ2-1	TRBV6-4	ASSDWVGNEQF
9	TRBJ2-6	TRBV20-1	SATGANVLT
11	TRBJ2-7	TRBV2	ASSEWVGNEQY
11	TRBJ2-3	TRBV7-9	ASSLESTDTQY
12	TRBJ2-7	TRBV5-4	ASSPATSIYEQY
14	TRBJ1-1	TRBV21-1	ASSRVVLHNRTEAF
11	TRBJ2-2	TRBV7-3	ASSLEAAGELF
13	TRBJ1-4	TRBV11-2	ASSLGQGINEKLF
13	TRBJ2-7	TRBV5-1	ASSPTPHSSYEQY
14	TRBJ2-7	TRBV6-1	ASSVLSPGTGGEQY
13	TRBJ2-7	TRBV7-8	ASSFTRGSSYEQY
15	TRBJ2-2	TRBV10-3	AISESGAGRGTGELF
12	TRBJ1-1	TRBV13	ASSFRGQNTEAF
12	TRBJ1-1	TRBV4-1	ASSQDPMNTEAF
15	TRBJ2-5	TRBV5-4	ASSLWVSSGAQETQY
12	TRBJ2-7	TRBV9	ASSDQPSSYEQY
11	TRBJ1-1	TRBV6-6	ASSFEKNTEAF
14	TRBJ2-7	TRBV4-2	ASSQTDSSGTYEQY
9	TRBJ2-7	TRBV7-9	ASSPGYEQY
11	TRBJ2-3	TRBV7-3	ASSRSSTDTQY